The next 17 T cell receptor beta chains were all read from a single sample in a study of cytotoxic CD8 clonotypes in ibrutinib-treated CLL. TCRdb's table, derived via immunoSEQ multiplex PCR, lists solely in-frame clones and lacks some. The sample has 15,000 or so clones; about 86% are singletons. This sample comprised PBMCs, obtained before ibrutinib treatment. These receptors originate from a human donor with chronic lymphocytic leukemia.

The J gene is TRBJ1-2, the V gene TRBV6-6; D perhaps matches TRBD1 (6 bases). CDR3 size: 14 residues. In germline, CDR1 is MNHNY, CDR2 SVGAGI (reference sequence). With 4 bases removed from V and 3 bases from J, the gap between germline ends came to 12 bases. The chain's CDR3 is CASSFLGADYGYTF. CDR3 sequence (DNA): TGTGCCAGCAGTTTTCTGGGGGCGGACTATGGCTACACCTTC.

The rearrangement joins TRBV4-2 to TRBJ1-2; D may be TRBD1 (6 bases). The germline V gene encodes CDR1 LGHNA and CDR2 YNFKEQ. Between the trimmed V and J ends, which lost 0 bases and 8 bases, there was a span of 13 bases. This CDR3 has 14 residues. In DNA, the CDR3 is TGTGCCAGCAGCCAAGATGGGGGGGCTGGCGGCTACACCTTC. This translates into CASSQDGGAGGYTF.

The chain couples TRBV2 to TRBJ2-2; 9 bases match TRBD2. Germline CDR1 and CDR2: SNHLY and FYNNEI. The CDR3 length is 15 residues. V gave up 5 bases and J gave up 6 bases; unmatched junction bases: 7. CDR3 protein: CASSPTGLASGELFF. The DNA for the CDR3 is TGTGCCAGCAGTCCGACGGGACTAGCTTCCGGGGAGCTGTTTTTT. The whole variable domain, remainder taken from reference TRBV2 and TRBJ2-2, is EPEVTQTPSHQVTQMGQEVILRCVPISNHLYFYWYRQILGQKVEFLVSFYNNEISEKSEIFDDQFSVERPDGSNFTLKIRSTKLEDSAMYFCASSPTGLASGELFFGEGSRLTVL.

V is TRBV9 and J is TRBJ2-5; 8 nucleotides agree with TRBD2. CDR1 is SGDLS and CDR2 is YYNGEE in the germline V gene. V lost 0 bases and J lost 5; bases outside the gene matches: 12. This CDR3 has 17 residues. CDR3 DNA sequence: TGTGCCAGCAGCGTAGGCGGGGGGAGGGGGTCTTGGGAGACCCAGTACTTC. Translation gives CASSVGGGRGSWETQYF.

The rearrangement uses TRBV5-1 and TRBJ2-5; no clear D. CDR1 and CDR2 (germline): SGHRS, YFSETQ. The CDR3 contains 15 residues. V gave up 5 bases and J gave up 2 bases, with 16 bases separating them. The CDR3 DNA sequence: TGCGCCAGCAGAGTGGGTCTAACCACTCAAGAGACCCAGTACTTC. Protein: CASRVGLTTQETQYF.

This clone was detected once. The rearrangement links TRBV30 to TRBJ2-1; D is possibly TRBD1 (6 bases). The V gene lost 5 bases and the J gene lost 6 bases, with 14 bases spanning the gap. The CDR3 consists of 13 residues. CDR1 and CDR2 from the germline V gene are GTSNPN and SVGIG (reference sequence). CDR3 sequence: CAWSTQGFNEQFF. The DNA for the CDR3 is TGTGCCTGGTCTACACAGGGTTTCAATGAGCAGTTCTTC. Full variable domain (rest looked up from reference TRBV30 and TRBJ2-1): SQTIHQWPATLVQPVGSPLSLECTVEGTSNPNLYWYRQAAGRGLQLLFYSVGIGQISSEVPQNLSASRPQDRQFILSSKKLLLSDSGFYLCAWSTQGFNEQFFGPGTRLTVL.

The V call is TRBV5-1, the J call TRBJ1-1, with TRBD1 identical over 7 bases. CDR1 is SGHRS and CDR2 is YFSETQ in the germline V gene. The ends lost 2 bases at V and 5 bases at J; junction bases unmatched: 6. The CDR3 is made up of 14 amino acids. CDR3: CASSFHQGGTEAFF. CDR3 sequence (DNA): TGCGCCAGCAGCTTCCATCAGGGGGGGACTGAAGCTTTCTTT.

The chain uses TRBV5-8 and TRBJ1-4, with D possibly being TRBD1 (5 bases). V was cut by 5 bases and J by 8 bases, with 16 bases left in between. This CDR3 comprises 14 residues. Germline V gene lookup returns CDR1 SGHTS and CDR2 YDEGEE. The CDR3 bases are TGTGCCAGCAGTGCAAGGGGTAGGGACGAAAAACTGTTTTTT. This codes for CASSARGRDEKLFF.

The chain recombines TRBV5-4 with TRBJ2-6; a possible D gene is TRBD1 (5 bases). Trimming shortened V by 4 bases and J by 3 bases, and 17 bases separated the two germline ends. CDR3 length: 17 residues. From germline, CDR1 is SGHNT and CDR2 YYREEE (reference sequence). CDR3 in amino acids: CASSQGHGGVGANVLTF. In DNA, the CDR3 is TGTGCCAGCAGCCAAGGACACGGTGGGGTTGGGGCCAACGTCCTGACTTTC.

The chain combines TRBV30 with TRBJ2-1, with TRBD2 matching over 10 bases. CDR1 is GTSNPN, CDR2 SVGIG, per germline (reference sequence). The V segment lost 2 bases and the J segment 8 bases; nucleotides outside the gene matches: 15. CDR3 length: 17 residues. The CDR3 reads CAWSSAPTSGLHDEQFF. CDR3 DNA sequence: TGTGCCTGGAGTTCCGCCCCGACTAGCGGGCTACACGATGAGCAGTTCTTC.

The genes are TRBV7-2 and TRBJ2-1; D possibly corresponds to TRBD2 (7 bases). This CDR3 region has 13 residues. CDR1 is SGHTA and CDR2 is FQGNSA in the germline V gene. V was trimmed by 5 bases and J by 10 bases, leaving 15 bases between them. This CDR3 reads CASSLGLDREQFF. CDR3 coding DNA: TGTGCCAGCAGCCTCGGACTAGACAGGGAGCAGTTCTTC.

This clone was seen a single time. This chain uses TRBV19 with TRBJ2-7; D ambiguous. The CDR3 consists of 11 residues. Trimming left V 7 bases short and J 5 bases short, with 9 bases between. Per the germline V gene, CDR1 is LNHDA and CDR2 is SQIVND (reference sequence). The CDR3 protein is CASKPEDEQYF. The DNA for the CDR3 is TGTGCCAGTAAGCCCGAGGACGAGCAGTACTTC.

The chain is built from TRBV4-3 and TRBJ2-7; no reliable D call. The CDR3 has 13 amino acids. Germline loops: CDR1 LGHNA, CDR2 YSLEER. V lost 4 bases and J 6 bases, leaving 13 bases between the germline ends. The CDR3 sequence is CASSLSLGSEQYF. Written as DNA, the CDR3 is TGCGCCAGCAGCCTATCACTGGGGTCCGAGCAGTACTTC.

The chain has TRBV5-1 and TRBJ2-2; possibly TRBD2 for D (5 bases). The germline V and J ends were trimmed by 1 base and 5 bases, with 12 bases remaining between them. The length of the CDR3 is 15 residues. CDR1 and CDR2 from the germline V gene are SGHRS and YFSETQ. The CDR3 loop is CASSLSATGTGELFF. The CDR3 region has the DNA TGCGCCAGCAGCTTGTCTGCTACGGGGACCGGGGAGCTGTTTTTT.

The J gene is TRBJ2-3, the V gene TRBV19, with 11 bases lining up with TRBD2. The CDR3 totals 19 residues. Trimming at V came to 6 bases and at J to 0 bases, leaving 14 bases not matched to a gene. Germline V gene lookup returns CDR1 LNHDA and CDR2 SQIVND (reference sequence). CDR3 loop: CASRSIGGASGGSTDTQYF. The CDR3 DNA reads as TGTGCCAGTAGAAGTATAGGAGGGGCTAGCGGGGGGAGCACAGATACGCAGTATTTT.

In DNA, the CDR3 is TGTGCCAGCAGCCAAGATCGTGGCATATATCGGGAAAAACTGTTTTTT. Its protein is CASSQDRGIYREKLFF. The V and J genes are TRBV14 and TRBJ1-4, with no clear D. Germline CDR1 reads SGHDN; CDR2 reads FVKESK. Between the trimmed V and J ends, which lost 0 bases and 8 bases, there was a span of 16 bases. The CDR3 contains 16 residues. The complete variable domain, with remaining parts taken from reference TRBV14 and TRBJ1-4, reads EAGVTQFPSHSVIEKGQTVTLRCDPISGHDNLYWYRRVMGKEIKFLLHFVKESKQDESGMPNNRFLAERTGGTYSTLKVQPAELEDSGVYFCASSQDRGIYREKLFFGSGTQLSVL.

CDR3 residues: CASSPDRADSNQPQHF. As DNA, the CDR3 is TGTGCCAGCTCACCCGACAGGGCCGATAGCAATCAGCCCCAGCATTTT. V usage is TRBV18 and J usage is TRBJ1-5, with 7 bases fitting TRBD1. Germline loops: CDR1 KGHSH, CDR2 LQKENI. Trimming at V came to 3 bases and at J to 0 bases, leaving 5 bases not matched to a gene. This CDR3 is 16 amino acids long.